The source of this T cell receptor (beta chain) is a study of CD8+ T cells in alopecia areata. Whole-study context: Approximately 6-10-week-old female C3H/HeJ mice were grafted with skin from spontaneously alopecic approximately 6-12-month-old C3H/HeJ graft donors.

Sorting relied on CD4, CD8alpha, NKG2D, NKG2ACE and other markers applied to pooled cutaneous lymph node cells. Remarks on this clone: No antigen is known for it. The DNA is omitted, as the CDR3 cannot be located on it reliably, and the CDR3 follows TCRdb's listing. The genes are named according to mouse.

Germline-derived CDR1 and CDR2 are KGHTA and FQNQQP. The CDR3 extends over 15 residues, inclusive of both ends. General observations from the study: Sequence data from scalp samples additionally include resident alphabeta T cells of normal skin. Against the mouse data, patients shared TCRs less clearly, possibly for HLA reasons.

Extracted RNA was reverse transcribed, and the resulting cDNA served as sequencing template. Here immunoSEQ multiplex PCR was the method, and the copy in TCRdb shows in-frame clones only, minus some. This sample has approximately 300,000 clones, each found more than once. The specimen sequenced was CD4+ T cells sorted from a lymph node. This TCR was sampled from a C3H/HeJ mouse with alopecia areata. The MHC haplotype recorded for the strain is H2-k. V usage is TRBV23 and J usage is TRBJ1-2; TRBD1, the D gene given by the table, was not confirmed from the DNA. CDR3 residues: CAPAVNRQANSDYTF.